Listed below are T cell receptor beta chains from one sample, sequenced in a study of blood T cell repertoires in COVID-19. Assay used: immunoSEQ multiplex PCR; TCRdb lists only in-frame clones, some missing. The sample lists approximately 140,000 clones, more than 75% occurring once. The sample consisted of peripheral blood. The origin of the receptors is a man aged 60 to 75 with active or convalescent COVID-19. Each CDR3 is given with its conserved first and last residue. Size is stated for part of the rows, as once, few or many counts, or as a class when the clone is expanded.

>14|-|TRBV4-1
CASSQGATQGPQHF
>14|-|TRBV7-2
CASSQDRGQGGYTF
>15|once|TRBV3-1/TRBV3-2
CASSHEGAKAQPQHF
>12|-|TRBV21-1
CARGGSDYGYTF
>15|-|TRBV27
CASSFIQGARQPQHF
>14|-|TRBV6-5
CASSPGKSLYEQYF
>15|-|TRBV18
CASSPTGGYGHEQFF
>12|-|TRBV2
CASKLATDTQYF
>17|-|TRBV5-5
CASSLAPPHATNEKLFF
>14|-|TRBV7-9
CASSLARRDSPLHF
>15|-|TRBV28
CASSHTGGGQETQYF